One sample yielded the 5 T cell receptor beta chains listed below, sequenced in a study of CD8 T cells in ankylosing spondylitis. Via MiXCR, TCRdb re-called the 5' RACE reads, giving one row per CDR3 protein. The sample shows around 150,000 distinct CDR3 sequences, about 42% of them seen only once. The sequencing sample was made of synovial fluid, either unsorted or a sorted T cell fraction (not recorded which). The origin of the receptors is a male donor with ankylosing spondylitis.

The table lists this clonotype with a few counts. The CDR3 region has the DNA TGTGCCAGCAGCTCGACCCCCGCGGGACTAGGGCCGTTCGATGAGCAGTTCTTC. It codes for CASSSTPAGLGPFDEQFF. The gene calls are TRBV11-1 and TRBJ2-1; 8 bases agree with TRBD2. Losses at the gene ends were 4 bases for V and 8 bases for J; bases not matched to a gene: 19. The CDR3 is 18 amino acids. The germline V gene has CDR1 SGHAT and CDR2 FQDESV (reference sequence).

CDR3 loop: CASSVSSGRPSGANVLTF. CDR3 nucleotide sequence: TGTGCCAGCAGCGTCTCTAGCGGGAGACCCTCTGGGGCCAACGTCCTGACTTTC. The V and J genes are TRBV5-4 and TRBJ2-6; 10 nucleotides agree with TRBD2. Trimming removed 4 bases from V and 0 bases from J; junction bases left unmatched: 7. CDR1 is SGHNT, CDR2 YYREEE, per germline (reference sequence). The CDR3 runs to 18 residues. The whole variable domain, remainder taken from reference TRBV5-4 and TRBJ2-6, is ETGVTQSPTHLIKTRGQQVTLRCSSQSGHNTVSWYQQALGQGPQFIFQYYREEENGRGNFPPRFSGLQFPNYSSELNVNALELDDSALYLCASSVSSGRPSGANVLTFGAGSRLTVL.

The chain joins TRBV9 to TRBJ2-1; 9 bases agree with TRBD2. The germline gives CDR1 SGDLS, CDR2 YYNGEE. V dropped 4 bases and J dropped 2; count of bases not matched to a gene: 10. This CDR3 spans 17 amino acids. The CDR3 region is CASSPFRSGSPYNEQFF. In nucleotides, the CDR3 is TGTGCCAGCAGCCCCTTCCGTAGCGGGAGTCCCTACAATGAGCAGTTCTTC. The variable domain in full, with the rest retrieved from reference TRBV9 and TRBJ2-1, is DSGVTQTPKHLITATGQRVTLRCSPRSGDLSVYWYQQSLDQGLQFLIQYYNGEERAKGNILERFSAQQFPDLHSELNLSSLELGDSALYFCASSPFRSGSPYNEQFFGPGTRLTVL.

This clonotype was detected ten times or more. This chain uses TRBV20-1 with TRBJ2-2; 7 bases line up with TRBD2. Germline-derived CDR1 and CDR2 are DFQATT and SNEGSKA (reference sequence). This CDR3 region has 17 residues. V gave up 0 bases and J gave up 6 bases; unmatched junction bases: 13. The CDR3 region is CSARDELRGRDAGELFF. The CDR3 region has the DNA TGCAGTGCTAGAGATGAGCTGCGTGGGAGGGACGCCGGGGAGCTGTTTTTT.

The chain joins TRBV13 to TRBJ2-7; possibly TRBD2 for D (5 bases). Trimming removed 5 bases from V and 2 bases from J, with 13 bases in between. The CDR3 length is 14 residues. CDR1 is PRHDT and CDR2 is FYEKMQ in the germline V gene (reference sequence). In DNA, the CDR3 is TGTGCCAGCAGCCTAGCAGTGACGCCCTACGAGCAGTACTTC. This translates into CASSLAVTPYEQYF.